The 9 T cell receptor beta chains in this list originate from one sample, sequenced in a study of tumor and adjacent non-tumor tissue in lung cancer (dated by TCRdb to the late 2010s). Library generation was performed with multiplex PCR. Sequencing took place on an Illumina HiSeq 2500. TCRbeta libraries were constructed through three rounds of nested PCR with primers (Table S4) according to protocols modified from ARM-PCR. The public reads were quality trimmed at Q25 with fastp and then assembled into clones with MiXCR by TCRdb, keeping productive beta chains. Here each entry gathers all rows of one CDR3 protein and keeps the most common genes and DNA. This sample gives roughly 140,000 distinct CDR3 sequences in total; around two thirds of them show up just once. The ten largest clones add up to 15% to 20% of the sample. RNA was extracted from bulk unsorted tissue and checked for quality with a NanoDrop ND-1000 and an Agilent 2100.

The material sequenced was lung tumor tissue. All receptors come from a man in his 60s with small cell lung cancer.

This clonotype showed up just a few times. This may arise from a read error, as a much more abundant clone is one base away. The chain is built from TRBV11-2 and TRBJ2-3, with 11 bases matching TRBD2. With V trimmed by 1 base and J by 0 bases, 3 bases remained unmatched. Looked up from germline, CDR1 is SGHAT and CDR2 is FQNNGV. The CDR3 has 17 amino acids. The DNA of the CDR3 is TGTGCCAGCAGCTTAGGACTAGCGGGGCATAGCACAGATACGCAGTATTTT. Protein: CASSLGLAGHSTDTQYF.

The chain couples TRBV29-1 to TRBJ2-5, with 7 bases lining up with TRBD2. Germline V gene lookup returns CDR1 SQVTM and CDR2 ANQGSEA. Germline trimming cut 3 bases from V and 8 bases from J; bases unmatched to any gene: 9. The CDR3 loop spans 13 amino acids. The CDR3 coding sequence is TGCAGCGTTGACGTGGGGGGAGGGGAAACCCAGTACTTC. Its protein is CSVDVGGGETQYF.

A remark on this clonotype: This may stem from a read error, because a much larger clone lies one nucleotide away. V and J are TRBV6-6 and TRBJ2-3; 8 bases line up with TRBD2. The germline V gene has CDR1 MNHNY and CDR2 SVGAGI (reference sequence). The CDR3 is 16 residues long. CDR3 region: CANSPFTGGVADTQYF. CDR3 nucleotides: TGTGCCAACAGTCCGTTTACGGGAGGGGTAGCAGATACGCAGTATTTT.

The V and J genes are TRBV5-1 and TRBJ2-5; D uncertain. The V gene lost 4 bases and the J gene lost 0 bases, with 1 base spanning the gap. The CDR3 spans 11 residues. CDR1 and CDR2 (germline): SGHRS, YFSETQ. CDR3 in amino acids: CASSNQETQYF. The CDR3 DNA sequence: TGCGCCAGCAGCAACCAAGAGACCCAGTACTTC.

About this clonotype itself: A much more abundant neighbour one base away suggests this may be a read error. V is TRBV29-1 and J is TRBJ2-5, with 8 bases fitting TRBD1. The CDR3 consists of 12 residues. Germline CDR1 reads SQVTM; CDR2 reads ANQGSEA. V lost 7 bases, J lost 5 bases, and 6 bases stayed unmatched. CDR3 sequence (DNA): TGCAGCGGGGCAGGGGGCGTCGAGACCCAGTACTTC. It translates to CSGAGGVETQYF.

For this clonotype: One base away lies a much larger clone, so this may be a sequencing read error. The chain couples TRBV10-2 to TRBJ1-2, with TRBD1 matching 8 bases. The CDR3 has 15 amino acids. The V gene's germline CDR1 is WSHSY and CDR2 SAAADI. After removal of 3 bases from V and 5 bases from J, the junction contained 8 bases not matched to a gene. In DNA form, the CDR3 reads TGCGCCAGCAGTGACGGGAACAGGGGGGTTTATGGCTACACCTTC. It codes for CASSDGNRGVYGYTF.

This clonotype was found once. An end of the junction differs from the germline gene, which may be a read error. The chain combines TRBV11-2 with TRBJ2-5, with D hard to call. Germline-derived CDR1 and CDR2 are SGHAT and FQNNGV. This CDR3 is built from 15 residues. The CDR3 protein is CASSLRSQDLETRHF. For the CDR3, the DNA is TGTGCCAGCAGCTTAAGGTCTCAGGACCTGGAGACCCGGCACTTC.

With respect to this clonotype: One end of the junction does not line up with germline, which may come from a read error. The chain recombines TRBV20-1 with TRBJ1-5; D call uncertain. The germline gives CDR1 DFQATT, CDR2 SNEGSKA (reference sequence). The CDR3 length is 13 residues. The DNA for the CDR3 is TGCAGTGCGAACCGACATAGCAATCAGCCCCATCATTTT. Translating gives CSANRHSNQPHHF.

The rearrangement uses TRBV12-3 or TRBV12-4 and TRBJ2-1; 9 bases map to TRBD2. CDR3 length equals 13 residues. The V and J ends lost 7 bases and 9 bases, in that order; junction bases with no gene match: 7. The CDR3 loop reads CASTAGGPGEQFF. The CDR3 DNA reads TGTGCCAGCACGGCGGGAGGGCCTGGTGAGCAGTTCTTC.